The 22 T cell receptor beta chains below were found in one sample sequenced in a study of blood T cell repertoires in COVID-19. This table comes from immunoSEQ multiplex PCR, and its TCRdb copy is limited to in-frame clones, with some not included. The sample shows about 44,000 clones, around 90% of them seen only once. Sequencing input: peripheral blood. These receptors were obtained from a woman older than 75 in a cohort sampled during active or convalescent COVID-19.

The chain joins TRBV7-6 to TRBJ1-4; D gene unclear. V lost 3 bases, J lost 3 bases, and 5 bases lay in between. This CDR3 region has 13 residues. CDR1 is SGHVS and CDR2 is FNYEAQ in the germline V gene. The CDR3 spells CASSFAANEKLFF. In DNA, the CDR3 is TGTGCCAGCAGCTTCGCGGCTAATGAAAAACTGTTTTTT.

The chain links TRBV7-2 to TRBJ2-5, with a weak D call TRBD2 (7 bases). V was shortened by 8 bases and J by 1 base, with 20 bases between the two germline ends. The CDR3 loop spans 16 amino acids. Germline V gene lookup returns CDR1 SGHTA and CDR2 FQGNSA. The CDR3 region is CASGTRGRGPQETQYF. In DNA form, the CDR3 reads TGTGCCAGCGGCACCCGGGGGCGGGGGCCCCAAGAGACCCAGTACTTC. Full variable domain (outside the CDR3, taken from reference TRBV7-2 and TRBJ2-5): GAGVSQSPSNKVTEKGKDVELRCDPISGHTALYWYRQSLGQGLEFLIYFQGNSAPDKSGLPSDRFSAERTGGSVSTLTIQRTQQEDSAVYLCASGTRGRGPQETQYFGPGTRLLVL.

The chain couples TRBV4-1 to TRBJ1-5; 7 bases fit TRBD1. With V trimmed by 1 base and J by 3 bases, 6 bases remained unmatched. The germline CDR1 and CDR2 sequences are MGHRA and YSYEKL. The CDR3 totals 16 residues. In nucleotides, the CDR3 is TGCGCCAGCAGCCAAGGACCTCAGGGGGTCAATCAGCCCCAGCATTTT. As protein: CASSQGPQGVNQPQHF.

The chain links TRBV19 to TRBJ2-1; D not resolved. The CDR3 is 12 amino acids. Trimming stripped 3 bases from V and 10 bases from J, with 10 bases between. Germline V CDR1 and CDR2: LNHDA, SQIVND (reference sequence). CDR3 amino acids: CASSILRHEQFF. DNA for the CDR3: TGTGCCAGTAGTATTCTCCGACACGAGCAGTTCTTC.

This clone was counted once. This chain joins TRBV7-8 and TRBJ2-1; perhaps TRBD2 as D (6 bases). V was cut by 1 base and J by 7 bases, with 17 bases left in between. The CDR3 sequence is 16 residues long. Germline V gene data show CDR1 as SGHVS and CDR2 as FQNEAQ. CDR3 in DNA: TGTGCCAGCAGCTTAGGTCGTCCACCGGCGGGGAATGAGCAGTTCTTC. It codes for CASSLGRPPAGNEQFF.

V usage is TRBV7-2 and J usage is TRBJ2-1, with TRBD2 matching over 8 bases. Losses at the gene ends were 5 bases for V and 8 bases for J; bases not matched to a gene: 8. Germline V gives CDR1 SGHTA, CDR2 FQGNSA. This CDR3 spans 14 amino acids. Here the CDR3 DNA reads TGTGCCAGCAGCCCGGGAGCGGGAGTGGATGAGCAGTTCTTC. It specifies CASSPGAGVDEQFF.

J is TRBJ1-2 and V is TRBV27, with 9 bases fitting TRBD1. Losses at the gene ends were 0 bases for V and 1 base for J; bases not matched to a gene: 6. This CDR3 is 17 amino acids long. The V gene's germline CDR1 is MNHEY and CDR2 SMNVEV (reference sequence). As DNA, the CDR3 is TGTGCCAGCAGTTTATCGTTAAACAGGGGGCTTAACTATGGCTACACCTTC. Translated, it gives CASSLSLNRGLNYGYTF.

The chain carries TRBV7-2 and TRBJ2-1; D may be TRBD2 (5 bases). CDR3 length equals 16 residues. V was pared by 10 bases and J by 4 bases, with 23 bases between. Germline CDR1 reads SGHTA; CDR2 reads FQGNSA. The CDR3 reads CATERISGNNYNEQFF. In DNA, the CDR3 is TGTGCCACCGAAAGGATAAGCGGCAATAATTACAATGAGCAGTTCTTC.

The chain recombines TRBV7-9 with TRBJ2-3; TRBD2 agrees at 13 bases. The CDR3 has 16 residues. Trimming removed 5 bases from V and 0 bases from J; junction bases left unmatched: 2. The germline gives CDR1 SEHNR, CDR2 FQNEAQ (reference sequence). The CDR3 is CASSQGLAGSTDTQYF. The CDR3 coding sequence is TGTGCCAGCAGCCAGGGACTAGCGGGGAGCACAGATACGCAGTATTTT. The variable domain in full, completed from reference TRBV7-9 and TRBJ2-3, reads DTGVSQNPRHKITKRGQNVTFRCDPISEHNRLYWYRQTLGQGPEFLTYFQNEAQLEKSRLLSDRFSAERPKGSFSTLEIQRTEQGDSAMYLCASSQGLAGSTDTQYFGPGTRLTVL.

V gene TRBV11-2 combines with J gene TRBJ2-1, with D possibly being TRBD2 (6 bases). There are 16 residues in the CDR3. Trimming took off 0 bases at V and 8 bases at J, with 17 bases between the two ends. Germline lookup yields CDR1 SGHAT and CDR2 FQNNGV. The CDR3 loop reads CASSLEFDGGEDEQFF. DNA of the CDR3: TGTGCCAGCAGCTTAGAATTCGACGGAGGGGAAGATGAGCAGTTCTTC.

The V call is TRBV5-1, the J call TRBJ1-1; D unresolved. Germline V gene sequence: CDR1 SGHRS, CDR2 YFSETQ. This CDR3 is built from 14 residues. Trimming shortened V by 4 bases and J by 0 bases, and 10 bases separated the two germline ends. The CDR3 DNA follows: TGCGCCAGCAGCCCGGAGAACCTGAACACTGAAGCTTTCTTT. This codes for CASSPENLNTEAFF.

Here the CDR3 reads CASSRTGEPQHF. The CDR3 DNA follows: TGTGCCAGCAGTCGAACGGGGGAGCCCCAGCATTTT. The genes are TRBV12-3 or TRBV12-4 and TRBJ1-5; possibly TRBD1 for D (5 bases). The CDR3 totals 12 residues. Trimming shortened V by 5 bases and J by 8 bases, and 10 bases separated the two germline ends.

The chain combines TRBV10-3 with TRBJ1-5; D remains ambiguous. Germline V gene data show CDR1 as ENHRY and CDR2 as SYGVKD. Trimming pared 2 bases from V and 11 bases from J, leaving 13 bases between. This CDR3 spans 13 amino acids. CDR3 coding DNA: TGTGCCATCAGTGAGGAGAGATCCGCGGCCCAGCATTTT. Its translation: CAISEERSAAQHF.

This rearrangement joins TRBV5-1 to TRBJ2-5; TRBD2 might be the D (5 bases). V dropped 3 bases and J dropped 5 bases, with 11 bases sitting between them. The germline CDR1 and CDR2 sequences are SGHRS and YFSETQ. The length of the CDR3 is 13 residues. The CDR3 loop is CASSSEARETQYF. The CDR3 nucleotides are TGCGCCAGCAGCTCGGAGGCTCGGGAGACCCAGTACTTC.

The J gene is TRBJ2-7, the V gene TRBV6-1; the D gene is possibly TRBD1 (5 bases). Germline V gives CDR1 MNHNS, CDR2 SASEGT. The V end lost 0 bases, the J end lost 1 base, and 10 bases lay between the germline ends. The CDR3 is 15 amino acids. Here the CDR3 reads CASSEAQQGSYEQYF. The DNA for the CDR3 is TGTGCCAGCAGTGAAGCGCAGCAGGGATCCTACGAGCAGTACTTC.

The rearrangement joins TRBV4-3 to TRBJ2-3; D is possibly TRBD2 (5 bases). CDR3 length: 14 residues. From germline, CDR1 is LGHNA and CDR2 YSLEER. V shed 0 bases and J shed 6 bases, with 10 bases lying between them. The CDR3 reads CASSQDRGTDTQYF. CDR3 DNA sequence: TGCGCCAGCAGCCAAGATCGGGGAACGGATACGCAGTATTTT.

V is TRBV11-2 and J is TRBJ1-5; no definite D call. CDR1 is SGHAT, CDR2 FQNNGV, per germline. Trimming removed 5 bases at V and 7 bases at J, with 12 bases between. The length of the CDR3 is 13 residues. CDR3 in amino acids: CASSISRVQPQHF. The CDR3 nucleotides are TGTGCCAGCAGCATTTCGAGGGTCCAGCCCCAGCATTTT.

This clone was recorded only once. This sequence joins TRBV23-1 and TRBJ2-7; D uncertain. TRBV23-1 is an open reading frame, and its role is uncertain. The V gene lost 6 bases and the J gene lost 5 bases, with 23 bases spanning the gap. CDR3 length: 16 amino acids. The CDR3: CASSRPWHLRGNEQYF. The CDR3 DNA reads TGCGCCAGCAGCCGACCCTGGCACCTTCGAGGCAACGAGCAGTACTTC.

The chain has TRBV10-1 and TRBJ2-1; 9 bases align to TRBD2. Germline-derived CDR1 and CDR2 are WNHNN and SYGVQD (reference sequence). J lost 7 bases, V lost 5 bases, and 6 bases had no gene match. The CDR3 is 14 amino acids. The CDR3: CASSMSGGRNEQFF. DNA of the CDR3: TGCGCCAGCAGTATGAGCGGGGGGCGGAATGAGCAGTTCTTC.

The chain joins TRBV28 to TRBJ1-2; TRBD1 aligns across 8 bases. CDR1 MDHEN and CDR2 SYDVKM come from the germline V gene. The ends lost 4 bases at V and 3 bases at J; junction bases unmatched: 13. The CDR3 has 17 amino acids. The CDR3 bases are TGTGCCAGCAGTTCAGGAGGCCCAGGGGGCATGTACTATGGCTACACCTTC. Its translation is CASSSGGPGGMYYGYTF.

V is TRBV7-2 and J is TRBJ1-1, with 7 nucleotides matching TRBD1. This CDR3 contains 14 residues. Germline lookup yields CDR1 SGHTA and CDR2 FQGNSA. The junction had 7 bases not matched to a gene; V was cut back by 4 bases and J by 5 bases. CDR3 region: CASSSLQGRTEAFF. CDR3 DNA sequence: TGTGCCAGCAGCTCGCTACAGGGGAGGACTGAAGCTTTCTTT.

This chain uses TRBV6-5 with TRBJ1-2, with D possibly TRBD1 on 5 matching bases. This CDR3 region has 15 residues. CDR1 is MNHEY, CDR2 SVGAGI, per germline. Between the trimmed V and J ends, which lost 5 bases and 0 bases, there was a span of 13 bases. This CDR3 is CASSSSPTANYGYTF. The CDR3 bases are TGTGCCAGCAGTAGTTCCCCGACAGCTAACTATGGCTACACCTTC.